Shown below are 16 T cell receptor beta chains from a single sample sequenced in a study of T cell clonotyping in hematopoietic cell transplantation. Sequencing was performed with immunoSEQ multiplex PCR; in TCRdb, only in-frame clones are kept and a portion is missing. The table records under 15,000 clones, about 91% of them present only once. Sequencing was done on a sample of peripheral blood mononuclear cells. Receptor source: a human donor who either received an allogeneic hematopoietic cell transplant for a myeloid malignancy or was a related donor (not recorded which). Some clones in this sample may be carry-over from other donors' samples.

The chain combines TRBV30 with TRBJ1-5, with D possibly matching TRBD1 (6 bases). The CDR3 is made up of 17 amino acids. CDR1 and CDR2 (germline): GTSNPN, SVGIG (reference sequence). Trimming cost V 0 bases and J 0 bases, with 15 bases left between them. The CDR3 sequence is CAWSVGLPGDSNQPQHF. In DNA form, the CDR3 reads TGTGCCTGGAGTGTAGGGCTGCCAGGGGATAGCAATCAGCCCCAGCATTTT.

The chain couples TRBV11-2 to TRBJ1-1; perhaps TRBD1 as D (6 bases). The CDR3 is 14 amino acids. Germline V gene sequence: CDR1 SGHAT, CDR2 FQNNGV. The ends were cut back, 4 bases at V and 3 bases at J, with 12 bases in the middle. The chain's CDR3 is CASSSYREDTEAFF. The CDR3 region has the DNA TGTGCCAGCAGCTCATACAGGGAGGACACTGAAGCTTTCTTT.

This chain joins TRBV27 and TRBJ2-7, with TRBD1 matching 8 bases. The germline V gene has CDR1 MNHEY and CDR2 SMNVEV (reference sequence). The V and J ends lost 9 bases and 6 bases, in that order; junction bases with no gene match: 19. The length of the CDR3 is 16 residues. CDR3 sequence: CARRGLGTGQNGEQYF. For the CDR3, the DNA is TGTGCCAGGCGCGGCCTCGGGACAGGCCAAAATGGCGAGCAGTACTTC.

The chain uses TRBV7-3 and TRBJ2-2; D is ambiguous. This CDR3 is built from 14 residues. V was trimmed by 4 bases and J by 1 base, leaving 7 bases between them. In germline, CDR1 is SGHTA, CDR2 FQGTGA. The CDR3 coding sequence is TGTGCCAGCAGCTCCTTCCAGAACACCGGGGAGCTGTTTTTT. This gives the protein CASSSFQNTGELFF.

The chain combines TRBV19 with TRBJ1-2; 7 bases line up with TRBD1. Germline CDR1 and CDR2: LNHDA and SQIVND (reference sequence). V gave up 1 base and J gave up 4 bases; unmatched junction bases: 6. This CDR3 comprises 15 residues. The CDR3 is CASSIGLSGGYGYTF. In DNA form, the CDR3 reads TGTGCCAGTAGTATAGGCCTGTCAGGGGGCTATGGCTACACCTTC.

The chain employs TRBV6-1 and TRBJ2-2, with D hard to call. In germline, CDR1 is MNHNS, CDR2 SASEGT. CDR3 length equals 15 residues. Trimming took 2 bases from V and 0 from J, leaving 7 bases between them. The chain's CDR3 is CASSETVANTGELFF. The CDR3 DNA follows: TGTGCCAGCAGTGAAACGGTCGCGAACACCGGGGAGCTGTTTTTT.

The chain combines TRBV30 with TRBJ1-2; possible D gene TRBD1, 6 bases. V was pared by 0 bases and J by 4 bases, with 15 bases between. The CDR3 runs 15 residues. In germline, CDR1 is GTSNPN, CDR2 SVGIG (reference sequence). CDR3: CAWSVPGGLRYGYTF. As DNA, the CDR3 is TGTGCCTGGAGTGTACCGGGGGGCTTACGCTATGGCTACACCTTC.

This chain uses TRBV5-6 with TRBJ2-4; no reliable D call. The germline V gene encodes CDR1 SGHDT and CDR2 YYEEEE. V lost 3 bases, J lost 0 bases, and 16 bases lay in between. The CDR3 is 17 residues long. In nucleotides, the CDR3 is TGTGCCAGCAGCTCCGTCGTGGGCGATCTAGCCAAAAACATTCAGTACTTC. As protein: CASSSVVGDLAKNIQYF.

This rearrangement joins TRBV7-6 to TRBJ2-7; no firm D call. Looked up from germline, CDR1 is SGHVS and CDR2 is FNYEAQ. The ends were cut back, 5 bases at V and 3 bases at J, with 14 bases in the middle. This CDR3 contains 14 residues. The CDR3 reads CASSRLGQNYEQYF. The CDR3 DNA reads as TGTGCCAGCAGCCGCTTGGGCCAGAACTACGAGCAGTACTTC.

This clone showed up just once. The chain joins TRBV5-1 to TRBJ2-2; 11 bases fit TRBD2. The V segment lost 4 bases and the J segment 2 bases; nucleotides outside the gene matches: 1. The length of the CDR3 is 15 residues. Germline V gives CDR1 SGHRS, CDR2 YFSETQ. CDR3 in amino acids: CASSLAGGNTGELFF. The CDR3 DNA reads TGCGCCAGCAGCCTAGCGGGGGGTAACACCGGGGAGCTGTTTTTT.

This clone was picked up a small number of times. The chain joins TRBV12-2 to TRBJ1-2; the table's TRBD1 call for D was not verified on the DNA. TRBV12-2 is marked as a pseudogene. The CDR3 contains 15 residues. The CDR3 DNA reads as TGTGCAAGTCGCTTAGCGGACAGGGTTAAGCGTGGCTACACCTTC. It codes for CASRLADRVKRGYTF.

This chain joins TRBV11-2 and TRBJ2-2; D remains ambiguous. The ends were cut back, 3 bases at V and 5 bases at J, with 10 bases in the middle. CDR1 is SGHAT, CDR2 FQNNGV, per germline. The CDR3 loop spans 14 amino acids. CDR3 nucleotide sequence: TGTGCCAGCAGCTTCCAGGCATTAACCGGGGAGCTGTTTTTT. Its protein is CASSFQALTGELFF.

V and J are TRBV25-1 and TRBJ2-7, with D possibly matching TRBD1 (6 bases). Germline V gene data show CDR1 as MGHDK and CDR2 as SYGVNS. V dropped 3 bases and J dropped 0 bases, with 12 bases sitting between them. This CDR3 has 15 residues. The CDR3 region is CASSESGQSSYEQYF. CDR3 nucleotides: TGTGCCAGCAGTGAGTCTGGACAGTCCTCCTACGAGCAGTACTTC.

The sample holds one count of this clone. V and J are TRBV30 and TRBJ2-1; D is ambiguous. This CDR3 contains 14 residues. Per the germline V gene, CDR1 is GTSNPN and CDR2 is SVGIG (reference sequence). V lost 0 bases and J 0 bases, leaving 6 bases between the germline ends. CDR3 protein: CAWSVSSSYNEQFF. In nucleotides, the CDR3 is TGTGCCTGGAGTGTATCGAGCTCCTACAATGAGCAGTTCTTC.

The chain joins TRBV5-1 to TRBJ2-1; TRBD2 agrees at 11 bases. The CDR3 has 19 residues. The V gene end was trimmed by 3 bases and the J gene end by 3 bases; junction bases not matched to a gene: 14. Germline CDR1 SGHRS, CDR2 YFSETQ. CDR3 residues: CASSSRGIAGGPVYNEQFF. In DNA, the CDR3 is TGCGCCAGCAGCTCCCGTGGGATAGCGGGGGGGCCTGTCTACAATGAGCAGTTCTTC.

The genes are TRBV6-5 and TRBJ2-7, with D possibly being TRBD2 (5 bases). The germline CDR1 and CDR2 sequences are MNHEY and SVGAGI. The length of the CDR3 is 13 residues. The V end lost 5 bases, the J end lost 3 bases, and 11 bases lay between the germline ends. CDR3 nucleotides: TGTGCCAGCAGTCCCGGGAAAAACTACGAGCAGTACTTC. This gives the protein CASSPGKNYEQYF.